Listed below are T cell receptor beta chains from one sample, sequenced in a study of T-cell reconstitution after alpha-beta-depleted transplantation in children. One entry per CDR3 protein, called by TCRdb with MiXCR from the PCR reads. The sample carries under 150,000 distinct CDR3 sequences, roughly 9% recorded once. Here the sequenced sample was PBMCs, mostly from graft donor cells, taken 180 days after TCRalphabeta/CD19-depleted stem cell transplant. All receptors derive from a girl less than two years old who had a stem cell transplant for combined immunodeficiency, so the T cells may come from the graft donor. The CDR3 runs from the conserved cysteine through the conserved F or W.

CDR3 protein,V gene,J gene
CAWSVVSYNEQFF,TRBV30,TRBJ2-1
CASSFRKTQYF,TRBV7-2,TRBJ2-5
CSAPDRDSNQPQHF,TRBV20-1,TRBJ1-5
CASSMGDTQYF,TRBV6-2/TRBV6-3,TRBJ2-3
CASSLAGGKETQYF,TRBV12-3/TRBV12-4,TRBJ2-5
CASTEGTGLYNEQFF,TRBV12-3/TRBV12-4,TRBJ2-1
CASSEWGSGEQFF,TRBV6-1,TRBJ2-1
CASSPPSDRPSYNEQFF,TRBV7-2,TRBJ2-1
CASSEGTGYGYTF,TRBV2,TRBJ1-2
CASSLGDTVETQYF,TRBV7-8,TRBJ2-5
CASRDGQLGTDTQYF,TRBV7-9,TRBJ2-3
CASSLGPGSYNEQFF,TRBV7-9,TRBJ2-1
CASSKGGADTQYF,TRBV21-1,TRBJ2-3
CASRRDLGGGDLFF,TRBV12-3/TRBV12-4,TRBJ2-2
CSASRGSIFQETQYF,TRBV20-1,TRBJ2-5
CSAAGQGAGGNEQFF,TRBV29-1,TRBJ2-1
CAISRTGDSNTGELFF,TRBV10-3,TRBJ2-2
CSARGRLAGPNEQFF,TRBV20-1,TRBJ2-1